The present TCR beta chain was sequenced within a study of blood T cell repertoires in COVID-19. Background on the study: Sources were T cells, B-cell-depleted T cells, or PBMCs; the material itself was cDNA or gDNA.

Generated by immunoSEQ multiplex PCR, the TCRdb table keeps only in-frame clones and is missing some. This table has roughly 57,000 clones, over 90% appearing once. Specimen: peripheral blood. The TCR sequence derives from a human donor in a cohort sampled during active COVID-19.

The CDR3, as DNA: TGTGCCTGGAGTGAAGGGACTCCCGGAGCCACTGAAGCTTTCTTT. Amino acid sequence: CAWSEGTPGATEAFF. This rearrangement joins TRBV30 to TRBJ1-1; a possible D gene is TRBD1 (5 bases). The germline gives CDR1 GTSNPN, CDR2 SVGIG (reference sequence). There are 15 residues in the CDR3. Trimming took off 1 base at V and 4 bases at J, with 16 bases between the two ends.